This T cell receptor beta chain was recovered during a study of regulatory T cells in long-lasting Graves disease. Study observations and caveats: New patients shared fewer public clonotypes (approximately 1,000) than persistent patients did (approximately 2,700). A reduction in accuracy may have resulted from the small sample size.

This sample's time point: newly diagnosed GD, antithyroid drugs for less than 3 months. PBMCs were the source of the RNA used for TCR sequencing. HTBI primers from iRepertoire and Arm-PCR of CDR3 regions yielded the TCR beta libraries. Authors' processing steps: The identification of 60 or so TRBV and around 15 TRBJ segments was made across samples. TCRdb passed the multiplex PCR reads through MiXCR, listing each CDR3 protein once. The V and J calls, along with clone size, are taken from TCRdb and not from the paper's own processing. The table records around 240,000 distinct CDR3 sequences, under 20% of them present only once. Looked up from germline, CDR1 is SGHRS and CDR2 is YFSETQ. The CDR3 totals 14 residues. Remarks on this clonotype: Its antigen is currently unknown. The junction and the germline gene differ at one end; a read error may be behind it.

These data also formed part of another study, on T cells in Graves' hyperthyroidism and ophthalmopathy.

The rearrangement uses TRBV5-1 and TRBJ1-4, with 8 bases aligning to TRBD1. The source is a woman aged 25 to 39 with Graves disease. Sequencing used peripheral blood mononuclear cells (PBMCs), obtained at new diagnosis, from a patient treated with antithyroid drugs. In DNA form, the CDR3 reads TGTGCCAGCAGCTTAAAACAGGGGGACGAAAAACTGTTTTTT. Translated: CASSLKQGDEKLFF.